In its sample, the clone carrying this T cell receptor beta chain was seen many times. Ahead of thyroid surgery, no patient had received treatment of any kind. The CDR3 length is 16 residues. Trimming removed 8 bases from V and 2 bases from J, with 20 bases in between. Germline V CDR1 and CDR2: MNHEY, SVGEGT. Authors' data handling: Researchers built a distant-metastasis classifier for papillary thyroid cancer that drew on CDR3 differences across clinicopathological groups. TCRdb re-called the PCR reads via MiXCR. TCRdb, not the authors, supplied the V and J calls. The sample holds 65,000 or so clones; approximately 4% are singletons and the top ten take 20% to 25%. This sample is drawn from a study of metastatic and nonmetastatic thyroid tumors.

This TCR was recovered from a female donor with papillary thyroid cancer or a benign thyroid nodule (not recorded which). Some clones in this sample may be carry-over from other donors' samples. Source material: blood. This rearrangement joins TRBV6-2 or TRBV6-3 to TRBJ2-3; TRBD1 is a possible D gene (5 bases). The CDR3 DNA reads TGTGCCAGCGCCTTAGGGGTAGCTTACAACACAGATACGCAGTATTTT. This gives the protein CASALGVAYNTDTQYF.